Listed here are 30 T cell receptor beta chains from one sample, sequenced in a study of control samples from healthy donors and cancer patients. Sequencing was performed with immunoSEQ multiplex PCR; in TCRdb, only in-frame clones are kept and a portion is missing. The top ten clones hold 1.5% of a sample with 200,000 to 250,000 clones, roughly 94% of them seen once. Source material: blood. The receptors shown here come from a man in his forties or fifties in good health.

J is TRBJ1-1 and V is TRBV15, with D uncertain. Trimming stripped 0 bases from V and 4 bases from J, with 3 bases between. This CDR3 region has 12 residues. From germline, CDR1 is LNHNV and CDR2 YYDKDF (reference sequence). CDR3 residues: CATSRESTEAFF. The DNA of the CDR3 is TGTGCCACCAGCAGAGAGAGCACTGAAGCTTTCTTT.

V gene TRBV5-5 combines with J gene TRBJ1-1; D gene unclear. With 1 base removed from V and 4 bases from J, the gap between germline ends came to 8 bases. The germline CDR1 and CDR2 sequences are SGHKS and YYEKEE (reference sequence). This CDR3 region has 13 residues. DNA of the CDR3: TGTGCCAGCAGCTTGCTTCCCTTCACTGAAGCTTTCTTT. This codes for CASSLLPFTEAFF.

The V call is TRBV7-6, the J call TRBJ2-7; 8 bases agree with TRBD1. Germline V gene sequence: CDR1 SGHVS, CDR2 FNYEAQ. The CDR3 length is 13 residues. V gave up 5 bases and J gave up 7 bases; unmatched junction bases: 7. The CDR3 region has the DNA TGTGCCAGCAGCCCCCGGACAGGGAATGAGCAGTACTTC. This gives the protein CASSPRTGNEQYF.

The genes are TRBV9 and TRBJ1-6; 7 nucleotides agree with TRBD1. Germline assignment: CDR1 SGDLS and CDR2 YYNGEE. This CDR3 comprises 15 residues. Unmatched junction bases numbered 2, after V lost 2 bases and J lost 3 bases. The CDR3, as DNA: TGTGCCAGCAGCGTGGGGGACAGCTATAATTCACCCCTCCACTTT. Residues: CASSVGDSYNSPLHF.

This clone has just one count. The chain uses TRBV18 and TRBJ1-2; 8 bases agree with TRBD1. CDR3 length equals 17 residues. With V trimmed by 3 bases and J by 5 bases, 14 bases remained unmatched. CDR1 and CDR2 (germline): KGHSH, LQKENI. The CDR3, as DNA: TGTGCCAGCTCACCTCAAGGGCCAGGGGGCCACACTTATGGCTACACCTTC. Translated, it gives CASSPQGPGGHTYGYTF.

The J gene is TRBJ2-2, the V gene TRBV28; 11 positions match TRBD2. J lost 3 bases, V lost 5 bases, and 8 bases had no gene match. The CDR3 has 17 amino acids. Germline loops: CDR1 MDHEN, CDR2 SYDVKM. The CDR3 sequence is CASSRASGGLYTGELFF. DNA of the CDR3: TGTGCCAGCAGTAGAGCTAGCGGGGGGCTGTACACCGGGGAGCTGTTTTTT.

V is TRBV27 and J is TRBJ1-3; D remains unclear. The V and J ends lost 3 bases and 0 bases respectively, with 12 bases between them. CDR1 and CDR2 from the germline V gene are MNHEY and SMNVEV (reference sequence). The CDR3 has 16 amino acids. The CDR3 region has the DNA TGTGCCAGCAGTTTGGGCAGCCTAAACTCTGGAAACACCATATATTTT. Protein sequence: CASSLGSLNSGNTIYF.

This chain connects TRBV5-5 to TRBJ1-3; tentatively, D is TRBD1 (5 bases). CDR3 length: 15 amino acids. CDR1 and CDR2 (germline): SGHKS, YYEKEE (reference sequence). Deletions cut 4 bases from V and 2 bases from J, with 13 bases between. The CDR3 bases are TGTGCCAGCAGCCATCCGGCGGGGGCTGGAAACACCATATATTTT. Protein sequence: CASSHPAGAGNTIYF.

CDR3: CASSPPGARVGYNEQFF. DNA for the CDR3: TGTGCCAGCTCACCACCGGGGGCGAGGGTTGGGTACAATGAGCAGTTCTTC. J is TRBJ2-1 and V is TRBV18, with TRBD1 as a possible D gene (6 bases). The germline gives CDR1 KGHSH, CDR2 LQKENI. CDR3 size: 17 residues. Between the trimmed V and J ends, which lost 0 bases and 4 bases, there was a span of 16 bases.

The V call is TRBV19, the J call TRBJ1-1; tentative D call: TRBD1 (6 bases). The germline CDR1 and CDR2 sequences are LNHDA and SQIVND (reference sequence). Trimming shortened V by 3 bases and J by 7 bases, and 15 bases separated the two germline ends. The CDR3 totals 14 residues. CDR3 amino acids: CASSIMAGDGEAFF. The CDR3, as DNA: TGTGCCAGTAGTATCATGGCAGGGGACGGTGAAGCTTTCTTT.

The V call is TRBV6-6, the J call TRBJ1-2, with a weak D call TRBD1 (5 bases). Trimming left V 6 bases short and J 1 base short, with 15 bases between. Looked up from germline, CDR1 is MNHNY and CDR2 is SVGAGI (reference sequence). CDR3 length equals 15 residues. CDR3 protein: CASRNGGILNYGYTF. The CDR3 DNA reads TGTGCCAGCAGAAACGGGGGAATCCTTAACTATGGCTACACCTTC.

V usage is TRBV28 and J usage is TRBJ2-1; D uncertain. The V gene lost 2 bases and the J gene lost 8 bases, with 7 bases spanning the gap. Germline assignment: CDR1 MDHEN and CDR2 SYDVKM. The CDR3 loop spans 12 amino acids. The CDR3 is CASSLQVDEQFF. The CDR3 nucleotides are TGTGCCAGCAGTTTACAGGTCGATGAGCAGTTCTTC. The full variable domain, with the rest looked up from reference TRBV28 and TRBJ2-1, is DVKVTQSSRYLVKRTGEKVFLECVQDMDHENMFWYRQDPGLGLRLIYFSYDVKMKEKGDIPEGYSVSREKKERFSLILESASTNQTSMYLCASSLQVDEQFFGPGTRLTVL.

V gene TRBV7-2 combines with J gene TRBJ2-1; 7 positions match TRBD1. The CDR3 consists of 14 residues. The V gene end was trimmed by 5 bases and the J gene end by 8 bases; junction bases not matched to a gene: 9. CDR1 and CDR2 from the germline V gene are SGHTA and FQGNSA. CDR3 in DNA: TGTGCCAGCAGCGCTACAGGGGTTGCGGATGAGCAGTTCTTC. Translating gives CASSATGVADEQFF.

This clone was detected only a few times. The V call is TRBV5-4, the J call TRBJ1-2; D is unclear. This CDR3 is built from 15 residues. Germline V lookup: CDR1 SGHNT, CDR2 YYREEE (reference sequence). V dropped 0 bases and J dropped 2 bases, with 11 bases sitting between them. The CDR3 loop reads CASSLGSRGNYGYTF. In nucleotides, the CDR3 is TGTGCCAGCAGCTTGGGCTCTAGAGGGAACTATGGCTACACCTTC.

This chain joins TRBV7-9 and TRBJ2-7; the D gene is possibly TRBD2 (6 bases). V gave up 5 bases and J gave up 1 base, with 12 bases separating them. The V gene's germline CDR1 is SEHNR and CDR2 FQNEAQ (reference sequence). The CDR3 runs to 14 residues. CDR3 residues: CASSPGTQSYEQYF. In DNA form, the CDR3 reads TGTGCCAGCAGCCCTGGGACTCAATCCTACGAGCAGTACTTC.

V gene TRBV10-3 combines with J gene TRBJ2-3; D remains ambiguous. There are 11 residues in the CDR3. Between the trimmed V and J ends, which lost 10 bases and 2 bases, there was a span of 7 bases. Germline assignment: CDR1 ENHRY and CDR2 SYGVKD. Here the CDR3 reads CATQTTDTQYF. CDR3 in DNA: TGTGCCACTCAAACCACAGATACGCAGTATTTT.

The J gene is TRBJ1-6, the V gene TRBV19; D call uncertain. V was trimmed by 4 bases and J by 8 bases, leaving 15 bases between them. The germline V gene has CDR1 LNHDA and CDR2 SQIVND (reference sequence). The CDR3 loop spans 15 amino acids. The CDR3 region has the DNA TGTGCCAGTAGTAACTTTGGGGTCTCGGATTCACCCCTCCACTTT. Protein product: CASSNFGVSDSPLHF.

The chain's CDR3 is CATSVASSGNTIYF. The CDR3 DNA follows: TGTGCCACCAGTGTGGCGAGTTCTGGAAACACCATATATTTT. The genes are TRBV24-1 and TRBJ1-3; D is unclear. V was clipped by 5 bases and J by 1 base, with 8 bases between them. The germline CDR1 and CDR2 sequences are KGHDR and SFDVKD. The CDR3 extends over 14 amino acids.

The gene calls are TRBV2 and TRBJ2-6, with D hard to call. Trimming stripped 5 bases from V and 0 bases from J, with 8 bases between. The CDR3 has 15 residues. Per germline, CDR1 SNHLY and CDR2 FYNNEI. This CDR3 reads CASSNSYSGANVLTF. As DNA, the CDR3 is TGTGCCAGCAGTAATAGTTACTCTGGGGCCAACGTCCTGACTTTC.

CDR3 residues: CASSLALQGQGLTEQYF. For the CDR3, the DNA is TGCGCCAGCAGCTTGGCTCTCCAGGGACAGGGGTTAACCGAGCAGTACTTC. The rearrangement joins TRBV5-1 to TRBJ2-7; TRBD1 matches at 10 bases. This CDR3 is built from 17 residues. Germline CDR1 is SGHRS and CDR2 is YFSETQ. The V segment lost 0 bases and the J segment 6 bases; nucleotides outside the gene matches: 12.

This chain links TRBV27 with TRBJ1-6; 7 nucleotides align to TRBD1. Germline CDR1 is MNHEY and CDR2 is SMNVEV (reference sequence). V lost 5 bases, J lost 10 bases, and 5 bases stayed unmatched. This CDR3 is built from 13 residues. The CDR3 protein is CASSPDRESPLHF. CDR3 coding DNA: TGTGCCAGCAGTCCCGACAGGGAATCACCCCTCCACTTT.

CDR3 loop: CASSSVSPLIPTREQYF. For the CDR3, the DNA is TGCGCCAGCAGCTCTGTATCCCCACTCATTCCCACGAGGGAGCAGTACTTC. The V and J genes are TRBV5-1 and TRBJ2-7; no clear D gene. Trimming left V 3 bases short and J 7 bases short, with 26 bases between. The germline CDR1 and CDR2 sequences are SGHRS and YFSETQ. CDR3 size: 17 residues.

This rearrangement joins TRBV12-5 to TRBJ1-1; 9 bases map to TRBD1. The CDR3 runs 14 residues. Germline loops: CDR1 LGHNT, CDR2 FRNRAP. With 6 bases clipped from V and 0 bases from J, the junction kept 2 bases outside the gene matches. This CDR3 is CASGRTGVNTEAFF. DNA of the CDR3: TGTGCTAGTGGCCGGACAGGGGTGAACACTGAAGCTTTCTTT. The full variable domain, with the rest looked up from reference TRBV12-5 and TRBJ1-1, is DARVTQTPRHKVTEMGQEVTMRCQPILGHNTVFWYRQTMMQGLELLAYFRNRAPLDDSGMPKDRFSAEMPDATLATLKIQPSEPRDSAVYFCASGRTGVNTEAFFGQGTRLTVV.

This sequence joins TRBV7-2 and TRBJ1-3; maybe TRBD1 (5 bases). This CDR3 is built from 14 residues. Trimming left V 4 bases short and J 2 bases short, with 9 bases between. Per the germline V gene, CDR1 is SGHTA and CDR2 is FQGNSA. The CDR3 is CASSSPGAGNTIYF. The CDR3 nucleotides read TGTGCCAGCAGCTCTCCGGGGGCTGGAAACACCATATATTTT.

CDR3 DNA sequence: TGTGCCACCAGCAGAGATGGGGTGGGGGGCGTGAACACTGAAGCTTTCTTT. Encoded protein: CATSRDGVGGVNTEAFF. The gene calls are TRBV15 and TRBJ1-1, with D possibly matching TRBD1 (6 bases). Germline assignment: CDR1 LNHNV and CDR2 YYDKDF (reference sequence). CDR3 length: 17 residues. Between the trimmed V and J ends, which lost 0 bases and 0 bases, there was a span of 14 bases.

This chain uses TRBV3-1 (or the pseudogene TRBV3-2) with TRBJ1-6; D is unclear. CDR3 length: 13 amino acids. The germline V gene encodes CDR1 LGHDT and CDR2 YNNKEL (reference sequence). The V end was cut by 1 base, the J end by 10 bases, with 8 bases between. The DNA of the CDR3 is TGTGCCAGCAGCCAAGGGGGAAAATCACCCCTCCACTTT. Its protein is CASSQGGKSPLHF.

Remarks on this clone: The same CDR3 is also encoded by other DNA sequences in this sample. This rearrangement joins TRBV6-5 to TRBJ1-5; 10 bases agree with TRBD1. CDR1 is MNHEY, CDR2 SVGAGI, per germline. With V trimmed by 6 bases and J by 4 bases, 0 bases remained unmatched. The CDR3 is 13 residues long. The CDR3 protein is CASRGQGNQPQHF. DNA of the CDR3: TGTGCCAGCAGGGGACAGGGGAATCAGCCCCAGCATTTT.

CDR3 loop: CASSRYAGSGETQYF. The CDR3 coding sequence is TGTGCCAGCAGCCGATACGCCGGGAGCGGAGAGACCCAGTACTTC. The chain recombines TRBV28 with TRBJ2-5, with D perhaps TRBD2 (6 bases). The V and J ends lost 6 bases and 4 bases respectively, with 18 bases between them. The CDR3 has 15 residues. Germline CDR1 and CDR2: MDHEN and SYDVKM.

About this clone itself: The same CDR3 also results from other DNA sequences found in this sample. The rearrangement links TRBV5-1 to TRBJ1-6, with TRBD1 matching over 7 bases. Germline V gene sequence: CDR1 SGHRS, CDR2 YFSETQ. Trimming cost V 4 bases and J 7 bases; bases outside gene matches: 5. There are 14 residues in the CDR3. In DNA, the CDR3 is TGCGCCAGCAGCCTGGGACAGCTGAATTCACCCCTCCACTTT. Protein: CASSLGQLNSPLHF.

The chain recombines TRBV3-1 (or the pseudogene TRBV3-2) with TRBJ1-6; D uncertain. Trimming stripped 4 bases from V and 3 bases from J, with 7 bases between. CDR1 and CDR2 from the germline V gene are LGHDT and YNNKEL (reference sequence). The CDR3 is 14 residues long. The CDR3 nucleotides read TGTGCCAGCAGCCGTTCAAACTATAATTCACCCCTCCACTTT. It is translated as CASSRSNYNSPLHF.